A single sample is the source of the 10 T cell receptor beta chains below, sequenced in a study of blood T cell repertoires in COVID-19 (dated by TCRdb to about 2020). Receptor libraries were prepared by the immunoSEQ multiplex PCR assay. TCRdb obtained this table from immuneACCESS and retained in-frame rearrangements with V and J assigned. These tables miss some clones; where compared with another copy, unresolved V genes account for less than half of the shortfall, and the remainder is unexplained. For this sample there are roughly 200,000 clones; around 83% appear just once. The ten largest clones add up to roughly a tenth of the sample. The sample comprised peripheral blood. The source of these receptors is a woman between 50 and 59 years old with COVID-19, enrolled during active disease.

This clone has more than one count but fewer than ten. The CDR3 loop reads CASSWGQAYGYTF. CDR3 bases: TGCGCCAGCAGCTGGGGACAGGCGTATGGCTACACCTTC. This sequence joins TRBV5-1 and TRBJ1-2; 8 bases are a match to TRBD1. The CDR3 loop spans 13 amino acids. After removal of 3 bases from V and 5 bases from J, the junction contained 3 bases not matched to a gene. Germline-derived CDR1 and CDR2 are SGHRS and YFSETQ.

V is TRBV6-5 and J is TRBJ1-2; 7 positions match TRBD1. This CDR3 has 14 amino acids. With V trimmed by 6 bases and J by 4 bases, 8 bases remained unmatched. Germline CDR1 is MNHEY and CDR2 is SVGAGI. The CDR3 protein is CASSLETGVYGYTF. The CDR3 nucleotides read TGTGCCAGCAGCCTCGAAACAGGGGTCTATGGCTACACCTTC.

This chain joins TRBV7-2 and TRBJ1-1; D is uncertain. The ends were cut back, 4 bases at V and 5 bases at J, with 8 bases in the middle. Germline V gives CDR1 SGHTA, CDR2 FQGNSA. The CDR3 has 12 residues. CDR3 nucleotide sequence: TGTGCCAGCAGCTCTGCGGGGACTGAAGCTTTCTTT. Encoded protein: CASSSAGTEAFF.

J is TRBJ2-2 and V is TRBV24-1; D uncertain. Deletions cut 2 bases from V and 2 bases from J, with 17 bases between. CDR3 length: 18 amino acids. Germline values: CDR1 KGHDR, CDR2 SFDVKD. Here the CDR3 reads CATSDSRVRQTNTGELFF. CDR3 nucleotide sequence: TGTGCCACCAGTGATTCTCGGGTCCGCCAGACCAACACCGGGGAGCTGTTTTTT.

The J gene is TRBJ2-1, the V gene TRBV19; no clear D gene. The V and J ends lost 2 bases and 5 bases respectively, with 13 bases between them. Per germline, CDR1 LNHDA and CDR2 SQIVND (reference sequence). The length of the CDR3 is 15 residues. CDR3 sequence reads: CASSILGVSHNEQFF. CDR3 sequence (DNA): TGTGCCAGTAGTATATTGGGCGTATCCCACAATGAGCAGTTCTTC.

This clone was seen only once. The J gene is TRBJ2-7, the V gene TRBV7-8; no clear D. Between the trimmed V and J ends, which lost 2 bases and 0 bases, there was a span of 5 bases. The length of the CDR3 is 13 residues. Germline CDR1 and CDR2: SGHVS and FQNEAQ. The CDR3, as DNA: TGTGCCAGCAGCTTACAGGACTCCTACGAGCAGTACTTC. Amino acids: CASSLQDSYEQYF.

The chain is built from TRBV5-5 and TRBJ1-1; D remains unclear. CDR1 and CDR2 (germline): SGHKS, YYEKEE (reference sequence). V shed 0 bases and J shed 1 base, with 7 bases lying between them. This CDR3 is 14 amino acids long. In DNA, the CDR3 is TGTGCCAGCAGCTTGGAGGGAGGGAACACTGAAGCTTTCTTT. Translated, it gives CASSLEGGNTEAFF.

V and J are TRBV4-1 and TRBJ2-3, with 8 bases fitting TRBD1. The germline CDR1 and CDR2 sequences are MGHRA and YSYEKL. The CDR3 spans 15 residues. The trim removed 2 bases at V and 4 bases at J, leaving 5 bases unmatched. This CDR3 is CASSQLQGVADTQYF. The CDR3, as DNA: TGCGCCAGCAGCCAACTACAGGGGGTGGCAGATACGCAGTATTTT.

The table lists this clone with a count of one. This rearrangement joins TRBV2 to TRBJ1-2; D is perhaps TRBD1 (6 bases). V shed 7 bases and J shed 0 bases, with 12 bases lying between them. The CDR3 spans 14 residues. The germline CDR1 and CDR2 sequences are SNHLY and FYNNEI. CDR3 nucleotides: TGTGCCAGCAAAGGGGACAACTCTAACTATGGCTACACCTTC. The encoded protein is CASKGDNSNYGYTF.

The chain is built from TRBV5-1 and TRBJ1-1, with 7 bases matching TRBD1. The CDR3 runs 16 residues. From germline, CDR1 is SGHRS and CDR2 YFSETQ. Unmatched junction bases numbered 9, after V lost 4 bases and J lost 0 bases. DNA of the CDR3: TGCGCCAGCAGCATCCGAACCGGGACAGTGAACACTGAAGCTTTCTTT. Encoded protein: CASSIRTGTVNTEAFF.